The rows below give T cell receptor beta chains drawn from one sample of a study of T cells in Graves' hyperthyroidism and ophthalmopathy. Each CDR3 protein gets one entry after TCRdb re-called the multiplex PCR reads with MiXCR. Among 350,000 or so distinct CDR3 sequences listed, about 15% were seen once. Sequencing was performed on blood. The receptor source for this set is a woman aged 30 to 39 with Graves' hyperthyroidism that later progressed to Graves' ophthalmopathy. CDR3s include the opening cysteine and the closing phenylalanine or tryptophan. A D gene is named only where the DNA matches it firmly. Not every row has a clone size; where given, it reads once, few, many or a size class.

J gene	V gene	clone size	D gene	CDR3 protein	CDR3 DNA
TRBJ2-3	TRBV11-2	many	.	CASTLFGGTDTQYF	TGTGCCAGCACCCTCTTTGGGGGCACAGATACGCAGTATTTT
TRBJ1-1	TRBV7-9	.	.	CASSPPIGPEAFF	TGTGCCAGCAGCCCTCCGATCGGTCCAGAAGCTTTCTTT
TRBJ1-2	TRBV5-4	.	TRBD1	CASSFPGTEPIYGYTF	TGTGCCAGCAGTTTCCCCGGGACAGAACCGATCTATGGCTACACCTTC
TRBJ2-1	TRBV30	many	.	CAWAPRMHNEQFF	TGTGCCTGGGCCCCCCGGATGCACAATGAGCAGTTCTTC
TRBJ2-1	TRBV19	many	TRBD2	CASSIRLAGGNNEQFF	TGTGCCAGTAGTATCAGACTAGCGGGAGGGAACAATGAGCAGTTCTTC
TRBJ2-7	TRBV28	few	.	CASSFPGLRSVEQYF	TGTGCCAGCAGTTTCCCGGGACTGCGCTCGGTCGAGCAGTACTTC
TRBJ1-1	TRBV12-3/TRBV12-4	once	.	CASDHRRTNTEAFF	TGTGCCAGCGACCACAGGAGGACGAACACTGAAGCTTTCTTT
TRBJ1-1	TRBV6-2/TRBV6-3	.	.	CASSEFGGSVGAFF	TGTGCCAGCAGTGAATTTGGCGGTTCTGTGGGAGCTTTCTTT
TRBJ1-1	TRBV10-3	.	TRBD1	CASLETGASNTEAFF	TGTGCCAGCCTCGAAACAGGGGCCTCGAACACTGAAGCTTTCTTT
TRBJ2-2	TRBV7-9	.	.	CASSSPQGHPNTGELFF	TGTGCCAGCAGCTCGCCCCAGGGACACCCGAACACCGGGGAGCTGTTTTTT
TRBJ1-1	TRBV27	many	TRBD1	CASSSWDRGPNTEAFF	TGTGCCAGCAGTTCCTGGGACAGGGGCCCGAACACTGAAGCTTTCTTT
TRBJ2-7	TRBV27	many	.	CASTPLGRAAYEQYF	TGTGCCAGCACCCCTCTCGGCAGGGCGGCCTACGAGCAGTACTTC
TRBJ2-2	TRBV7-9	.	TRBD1	CASSPPSSGTGFWSAGELFF	TGTGCCAGCAGCCCCCCCTCTTCTGGGACAGGGTTTTGGTCCGCCGGGGAGCTGTTTTTT
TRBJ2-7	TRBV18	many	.	CASSPSTAPPREQYF	TGTGCCAGCTCACCATCGACAGCGCCTCCCAGGGAGCAGTACTTC
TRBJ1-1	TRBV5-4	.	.	CASSPVAGEAFF	TGTGCCAGCAGCCCAGTCGCGGGCGAAGCTTTCTTT
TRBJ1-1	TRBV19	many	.	CASSGAADNKNTEAFF	TGTGCCAGTAGCGGCGCGGCGGACAATAAGAACACTGAAGCTTTCTTT
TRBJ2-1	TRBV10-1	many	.	CASSPWGSNNEQFF	TGCGCCAGCAGCCCGTGGGGTAGTAACAATGAGCAGTTCTTC
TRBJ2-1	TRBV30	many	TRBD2	CACKPSPSGRVYNEQFF	TGTGCCTGTAAACCCTCACCTAGCGGGAGGGTCTACAATGAGCAGTTCTTC
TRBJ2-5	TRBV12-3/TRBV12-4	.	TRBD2	CASSLRREILETQYF	TGTGCCAGCAGTTTAAGGCGGGAGATTCTGGAGACCCAGTACTTC
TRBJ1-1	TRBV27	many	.	CASSSSPQTNTEAFF	TGTGCCAGCAGTTCCAGTCCCCAGACGAACACTGAAGCTTTCTTT
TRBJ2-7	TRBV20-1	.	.	CSARAYRQGRSPARETYEQYF	TGCAGTGCTAGAGCCTACCGCCAGGGACGGTCCCCTGCACGCGAGACCTACGAGCAGTACTTC
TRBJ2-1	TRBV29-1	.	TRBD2	CSVEDTLGGSTYNEQFF	TGCAGCGTTGAAGATACTCTCGGCGGGAGCACCTACAATGAGCAGTTCTTC
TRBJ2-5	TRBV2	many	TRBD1	CASSDGTDQETQYF	TGTGCCAGCAGTGACGGGACAGACCAAGAGACCCAGTACTTC
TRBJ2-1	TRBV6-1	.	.	CASRPPGFYHNEQFF	TGTGCCAGCAGGCCCCCAGGGTTTTACCACAATGAGCAGTTCTTC
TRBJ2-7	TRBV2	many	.	CASSRTAGPAEQYF	TGTGCCAGCAGTCGGACGGCGGGGCCCGCCGAGCAGTACTTC
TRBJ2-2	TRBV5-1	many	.	CASSLVFGELFF	TGCGCCAGCAGCTTGGTGTTCGGCGAGCTGTTTTTT
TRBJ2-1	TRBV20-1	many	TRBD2	CSAKSVLAGAEQFF	TGCAGTGCTAAAAGTGTACTAGCGGGAGCTGAGCAGTTCTTC
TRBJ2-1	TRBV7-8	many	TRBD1	CASSEWTGGTYGSYNEQFF	TGTGCCAGCAGCGAATGGACAGGGGGCACCTATGGATCGTACAATGAGCAGTTCTTC
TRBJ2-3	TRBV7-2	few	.	CASSIRGGDTQYF	TGTGCCAGCAGCATACGAGGTGGCGATACGCAGTATTTT
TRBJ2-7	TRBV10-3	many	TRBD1	CAISEKPGQDGDEQYF	TGTGCCATCAGTGAGAAGCCGGGACAGGACGGCGACGAGCAGTACTTC
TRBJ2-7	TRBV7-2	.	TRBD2	CASSFGLAGGSKALYEQYF	TGTGCCAGCAGCTTCGGACTAGCGGGAGGGTCCAAGGCCCTTTACGAGCAGTACTTC
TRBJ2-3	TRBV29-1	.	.	CSIGGTSTDTQYF	TGCAGTATAGGGGGGACTAGCACAGATACGCAGTATTTT
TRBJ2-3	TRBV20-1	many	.	CSARLGTTKPATDTQYF	TGCAGTGCTAGGCTTGGGACCACCAAGCCAGCCACGGATACGCAGTATTTT
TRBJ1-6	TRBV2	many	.	CASSDGFSGSYSPLHF	TGTGCCAGCAGTGATGGCTTCAGTGGGTCTTATTCACCCCTCCACTTT
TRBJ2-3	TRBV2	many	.	CASSGKRTDTQYF	TGTGCCAGCAGTGGGAAGCGCACAGATACGCAGTATTTT
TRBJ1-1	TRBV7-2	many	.	CASSPVPQYRERTEAFF	TGTGCCAGCAGCCCGGTGCCACAATACAGGGAACGCACTGAAGCTTTCTTT
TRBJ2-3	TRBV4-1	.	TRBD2	CASTAGVSTDTQYF	TGCGCCAGCACCGCGGGAGTCAGCACAGATACGCAGTATTTT
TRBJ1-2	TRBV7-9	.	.	CASSSYPLRDTANYGYTF	TGTGCCAGCAGCTCCTACCCCCTCCGGGACACCGCTAACTATGGCTACACCTTC
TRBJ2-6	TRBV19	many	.	CASSIGGASGANVLTF	TGTGCCAGTAGTATTGGTGGGGCTTCTGGGGCCAACGTCCTGACTTTC
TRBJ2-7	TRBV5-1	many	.	CASSLGTDYEQYF	TGTGCCAGCAGCCTCGGGACGGACTACGAGCAGTACTTC
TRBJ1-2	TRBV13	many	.	CASSLGRADGYTF	TGTGCCAGCAGCTTAGGCAGGGCCGATGGCTACACCTTC
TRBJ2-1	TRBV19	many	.	CASSISGSNEQFF	TGTGCCAGTAGTATCTCAGGATCGAATGAGCAGTTCTTC